This T cell receptor beta chain was found in a study of response to subunit inactivated influenza vaccine. Whole-study findings and limits: Researchers suggested that each seasonal influenza vaccination recruits few new T cells.

Using its own MiXCR run on the RT-PCR reads, TCRdb lists one record per CDR3 protein. The data hold under 550,000 distinct CDR3 sequences, with around 7.7% observed a single time. CDR1 SQVTM and CDR2 ANQGSEA come from the germline V gene. The CDR3 runs 14 residues. Trimming removed 5 bases from V and 3 bases from J, with 16 bases in between. In this sample, this clonotype turned up a few times. What it binds is unknown. The sample in question was PBMCs from blood, obtained roughly 24 months after vaccination. This receptor was identified in a man between 50 and 75 years old who received an inactivated influenza vaccine. The chain links TRBV29-1 to TRBJ2-5; possible D gene TRBD1, 6 bases. This CDR3 is CSVRSYGTKETQYF. Here the CDR3 DNA reads TGCAGCGTTCGGTCTTACGGGACAAAAGAGACCCAGTACTTC.